The 3 T cell receptor beta chains below come from one sample, sequenced in a study of blood T cell repertoires in COVID-19. Sequencing used immunoSEQ multiplex PCR; TCRdb keeps in-frame clones, though not all of them. The data contain about 150,000 clones, roughly 80% of them singletons. The sample taken for sequencing was PBMCs or T cells enriched from blood (not recorded which). These receptor sequences come from a woman between 50 and 59 years old who had recovered from COVID-19.

The rearrangement links TRBV6-6 to TRBJ2-3, with D possibly TRBD1 on 6 matching bases. Germline-derived CDR1 and CDR2 are MNHNY and SVGAGI (reference sequence). V was pared by 5 bases and J by 4 bases, with 22 bases between. The CDR3 is 17 amino acids. The CDR3 DNA is TGTGCCAGCAGTCCTTACCGCTCAGGGGAAGGTCCAGATACGCAGTATTTT. Encoded protein: CASSPYRSGEGPDTQYF.

This clone has only one observation. The chain couples TRBV2 to TRBJ2-5; D possibly corresponds to TRBD1 (5 bases). V lost 2 bases and J lost 4, with 11 bases in between. The length of the CDR3 is 14 residues. Germline CDR1 SNHLY, CDR2 FYNNEI. CDR3 protein: CASSERQGGETQYF. The CDR3 DNA is TGTGCCAGCAGTGAAAGGCAGGGTGGAGAGACCCAGTACTTC.

The chain is built from TRBV2 and TRBJ1-5; D remains ambiguous. The CDR3 has 13 residues. V was pared by 7 bases and J by 3 bases, with 10 bases between. Germline CDR1 and CDR2: SNHLY and FYNNEI. CDR3: CASKQTVNQPQHF. The CDR3 nucleotides are TGTGCCAGCAAGCAAACGGTCAATCAGCCCCAGCATTTT. Supplemented by reference TRBV2 and TRBJ1-5, the full variable domain reads EPEVTQTPSHQVTQMGQEVILRCVPISNHLYFYWYRQILGQKVEFLVSFYNNEISEKSEIFDDQFSVERPDGSNFTLKIRSTKLEDSAMYFCASKQTVNQPQHFGDGTRLSIL.